The 5 T cell receptor beta chains below all came from one sample that was sequenced in a study of blood T cell repertoires in COVID-19. Assay: immunoSEQ multiplex PCR; the TCRdb copy retains only in-frame clones and omits some. The sample has about 180,000 clones; approximately 87% are singletons. The material sequenced was peripheral blood. These receptors originate from a woman in her 70s with COVID-19, enrolled during active disease.

V gene TRBV7-9 combines with J gene TRBJ2-5, with a weak D call TRBD1 (6 bases). The CDR3 length is 14 residues. The V end was cut by 2 bases, the J end by 2 bases, with 9 bases between. CDR1 and CDR2 (germline): SEHNR, FQNEAQ (reference sequence). CDR3 nucleotide sequence: TGTGCCAGCAGCTTACGGACAGAACAAGAGACCCAGTACTTC. It encodes CASSLRTEQETQYF.

The CDR3 reads CASSRQGTEAFF. The DNA of the CDR3 is TGTGCCAGCAGCCGACAAGGCACTGAAGCTTTCTTT. The rearrangement uses TRBV6-5 and TRBJ1-1; D unclear. This CDR3 contains 12 residues. V was shortened by 6 bases and J by 4 bases, with 9 bases between the two germline ends. Germline CDR1 and CDR2: MNHEY and SVGAGI.

This chain links TRBV7-9 with TRBJ2-7; 9 positions agree with TRBD1. V lost 4 bases, J lost 4 bases, and 14 bases stayed unmatched. The CDR3 consists of 17 residues. The germline V gene has CDR1 SEHNR and CDR2 FQNEAQ (reference sequence). The DNA for the CDR3 is TGTGCCAGCAGCTCTAGAGAATCCGGGACAGGGCATTACGAGCAGTACTTC. Encoded protein: CASSSRESGTGHYEQYF.

The gene calls are TRBV19 and TRBJ2-3; TRBD1 is a possible D gene (5 bases). The CDR3 contains 13 residues. The V gene lost 7 bases and the J gene lost 6 bases, with 14 bases spanning the gap. The germline V gene has CDR1 LNHDA and CDR2 SQIVND (reference sequence). The CDR3 DNA follows: TGTGCCAGTAACACGCAGGGAAGCGATACGCAGTATTTT. Encoded protein: CASNTQGSDTQYF.

This clone was detected only once. The V gene is TRBV27, the J gene TRBJ2-1, with 8 bases fitting TRBD2. The germline V gene encodes CDR1 MNHEY and CDR2 SMNVEV (reference sequence). The CDR3 is made up of 15 amino acids. After removal of 5 bases from V and 7 bases from J, the junction contained 10 bases not matched to a gene. In DNA form, the CDR3 reads TGTGCCAGCAGTCCCGGGACTAGTTGGCGGAATGAGCAGTTCTTC. It yields the protein CASSPGTSWRNEQFF.